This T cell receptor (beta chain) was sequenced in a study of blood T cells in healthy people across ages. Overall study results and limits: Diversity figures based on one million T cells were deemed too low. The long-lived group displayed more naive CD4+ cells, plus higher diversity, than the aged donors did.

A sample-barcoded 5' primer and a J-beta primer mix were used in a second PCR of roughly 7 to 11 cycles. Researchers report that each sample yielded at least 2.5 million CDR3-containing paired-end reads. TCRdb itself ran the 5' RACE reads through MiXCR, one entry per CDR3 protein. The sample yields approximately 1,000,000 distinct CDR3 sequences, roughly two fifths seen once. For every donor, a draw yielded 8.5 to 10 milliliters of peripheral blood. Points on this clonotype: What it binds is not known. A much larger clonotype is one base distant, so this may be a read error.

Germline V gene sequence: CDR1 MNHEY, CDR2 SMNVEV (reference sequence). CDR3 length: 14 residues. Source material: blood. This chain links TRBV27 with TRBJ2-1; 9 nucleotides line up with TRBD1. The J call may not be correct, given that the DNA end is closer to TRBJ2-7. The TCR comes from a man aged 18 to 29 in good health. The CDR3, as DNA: TGTGCCAGCAGTTTTGGGACAGGGACAAATGAGCAGTACTTC. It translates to CASSFGTGTNEQYF.